The 30 T cell receptor beta chains reported below all come from one sample, sequenced in a study of T cell responses to AZD1222 COVID-19 vaccine. Some clones are missing from TCRdb's copy, which holds only in-frame ones; the method was immunoSEQ multiplex PCR. The sample lists tens of thousands of clones; roughly 90% were seen once. The sequenced sample was peripheral blood, obtained on day 0 of AZD1222 vaccination. The receptors originated from an adult in good health.

The V call is TRBV6-5, the J call TRBJ2-4; TRBD1 agrees at 11 bases. Germline V lookup: CDR1 MNHEY, CDR2 SVGAGI. The CDR3 contains 15 residues. With V trimmed by 5 bases and J by 5 bases, 5 bases remained unmatched. CDR3 region: CASSPRDRGENIQYF. The CDR3 DNA sequence: TGTGCCAGCAGTCCCAGGGACAGGGGGGAAAACATTCAGTACTTC.

Details on this clone: The sample carries other DNA sequences with the same CDR3. The rearrangement uses TRBV7-2 and TRBJ1-4, with a weak D call TRBD1 (5 bases). V gave up 5 bases and J gave up 2 bases, with 9 bases separating them. The CDR3 covers 14 residues. Germline CDR1 reads SGHTA; CDR2 reads FQGNSA. The CDR3 reads CASSPAGTNEKLFF. CDR3 in DNA: TGTGCCAGCAGCCCCGCAGGGACTAATGAAAAACTGTTTTTT. Complete variable domain (other parts from reference TRBV7-2 and TRBJ1-4): GAGVSQSPSNKVTEKGKDVELRCDPISGHTALYWYRQSLGQGLEFLIYFQGNSAPDKSGLPSDRFSAERTGGSVSTLTIQRTQQEDSAVYLCASSPAGTNEKLFFGSGTQLSVL.

V usage is TRBV4-1 and J usage is TRBJ2-1; 14 nucleotides agree with TRBD2. This CDR3 has 15 residues. The germline CDR1 and CDR2 sequences are MGHRA and YSYEKL. V lost 4 bases, J lost 9 bases, and 5 bases stayed unmatched. As DNA, the CDR3 is TGCGCCAGCAGCCCGGGACTAGCGGGAGAGAGTGAGCAGTTCTTC. Translation gives CASSPGLAGESEQFF.

The chain combines TRBV28 with TRBJ2-2; 11 bases align to TRBD2. Trimming removed 6 bases from V and 6 bases from J; junction bases left unmatched: 9. The germline CDR1 and CDR2 sequences are MDHEN and SYDVKM. The CDR3 length is 16 residues. The CDR3 bases are TGTGCCAGCAGGGGACTAGCGGAGAACGGGCCCGGGGAGCTGTTTTTT. It encodes CASRGLAENGPGELFF.

The chain combines TRBV5-4 with TRBJ2-2; D may be TRBD1 (5 bases). Germline CDR1 and CDR2: SGHNT and YYREEE (reference sequence). V lost 6 bases and J 0 bases, leaving 15 bases between the germline ends. The CDR3 is 16 amino acids. This CDR3 is CASNLGAPTNTGELFF. The CDR3 nucleotides are TGTGCCAGCAACCTAGGGGCGCCTACGAACACCGGGGAGCTGTTTTTT.

This chain connects TRBV4-1 to TRBJ2-4; 7 bases line up with TRBD1. With 5 bases clipped from V and 0 bases from J, the junction kept 4 bases outside the gene matches. There are 15 residues in the CDR3. Germline lookup yields CDR1 MGHRA and CDR2 YSYEKL. The CDR3 sequence is CASSAGTVAKNIQYF. The CDR3 DNA is TGCGCCAGCAGCGCAGGGACAGTAGCCAAAAACATTCAGTACTTC.

V and J are TRBV28 and TRBJ1-1; D not certain. From germline, CDR1 is MDHEN and CDR2 SYDVKM. There are 12 residues in the CDR3. Trimming removed 7 bases from V and 5 bases from J, with 11 bases in between. The CDR3 nucleotides are TGTGCCAGCACCCGCGAAAGGACTGAAGCTTTCTTT. It specifies CASTRERTEAFF. Together with reference TRBV28 and TRBJ1-1, the CDR3 gives the full variable domain: DVKVTQSSRYLVKRTGEKVFLECVQDMDHENMFWYRQDPGLGLRLIYFSYDVKMKEKGDIPEGYSVSREKKERFSLILESASTNQTSMYLCASTRERTEAFFGQGTRLTVV.

The rearrangement joins TRBV11-2 to TRBJ2-7, with 9 nucleotides matching TRBD2. The V gene end was trimmed by 4 bases and the J gene end by 5 bases; junction bases not matched to a gene: 9. The CDR3 totals 15 residues. The germline V gene encodes CDR1 SGHAT and CDR2 FQNNGV. CDR3 DNA sequence: TGTGCCAGCAGCTACCCCCCGGCGGGAGGGGACGAGCAGTACTTC. Translation: CASSYPPAGGDEQYF.

CDR3 in DNA: TGTGCCAGCAGTTTATTCTTGTGGGGAACTTCTGGAAACACCATATATTTT. Protein sequence: CASSLFLWGTSGNTIYF. The chain is built from TRBV27 and TRBJ1-3; D unresolved. This CDR3 contains 17 residues. Trimming removed 1 base from V and 1 base from J, with 14 bases in between. In germline, CDR1 is MNHEY, CDR2 SMNVEV (reference sequence).

The V call is TRBV6-5, the J call TRBJ1-6, with 8 bases that match TRBD1. CDR1 is MNHEY and CDR2 is SVGAGI in the germline V gene. The CDR3 has 14 residues. V was clipped by 6 bases and J by 5 bases; unmatched bases: 3. DNA for the CDR3: TGTGCCAGCAGGCGACAGGGGCATAATTCACCCCTCCACTTT. Its protein is CASRRQGHNSPLHF.

The chain links TRBV2 to TRBJ2-3, with 11 bases lining up with TRBD2. V shed 5 bases and J 4 bases; nucleotides not matched to a gene: 5. Germline CDR1 and CDR2: SNHLY and FYNNEI. The CDR3 is made up of 15 amino acids. The CDR3 loop is CASSSSSGGPDTQYF. CDR3 in DNA: TGTGCCAGCAGTAGCTCTAGCGGGGGGCCAGATACGCAGTATTTT.

The rearrangement links TRBV7-6 to TRBJ1-2, with 7 bases lining up with TRBD1. Germline V gene lookup returns CDR1 SGHVS and CDR2 FNYEAQ. CDR3 length: 13 residues. The J segment lost 6 bases and the V segment lost 5 bases, leaving 6 bases of the junction unmatched. This chain's CDR3 is CASSTRQGNGYTF. CDR3 bases: TGTGCCAGCAGCACTAGACAGGGAAATGGCTACACCTTC. Together with reference TRBV7-6 and TRBJ1-2, the CDR3 gives the full variable domain: GAGVSQSPRYKVTKRGQDVALRCDPISGHVSLYWYRQALGQGPEFLTYFNYEAQQDKSGLPNDRFSAERPEGSISTLTIQRTEQRDSAMYRCASSTRQGNGYTFGSGTRLTVV.

The V gene is TRBV27, the J gene TRBJ1-1; D remains unclear. The CDR3 sequence is 13 residues long. Germline V CDR1 and CDR2: MNHEY, SMNVEV (reference sequence). The V gene lost 0 bases and the J gene lost 3 bases, with 5 bases spanning the gap. CDR3 coding DNA: TGTGCCAGCAGTTTATCCTCCTACACTGAAGCTTTCTTT. Its protein is CASSLSSYTEAFF.

The chain employs TRBV28 and TRBJ1-4; D perhaps matches TRBD1 (6 bases). Per germline, CDR1 MDHEN and CDR2 SYDVKM. The CDR3 runs 16 residues. Trimming pared 6 bases from V and 3 bases from J, leaving 17 bases between. CDR3 nucleotide sequence: TGTGCCAGCAGGAGAAGAACGACAGGCGCTAATGAAAAACTGTTTTTT. Its protein product is CASRRRTTGANEKLFF.

V gene TRBV7-6 combines with J gene TRBJ2-5; 11 bases match TRBD2. Trimming removed 1 base from V and 6 bases from J; junction bases left unmatched: 13. Germline-derived CDR1 and CDR2 are SGHVS and FNYEAQ. The CDR3 sequence is 18 residues long. Here the CDR3 reads CASSLVVGSGRAGKTQYF. The CDR3, as DNA: TGTGCCAGCAGCTTAGTAGTTGGTAGCGGGAGGGCCGGCAAGACCCAGTACTTC.

This chain joins TRBV18 and TRBJ2-7; D is undetermined. V was clipped by 0 bases and J by 5 bases, with 11 bases between them. CDR3 length equals 14 residues. Germline-derived CDR1 and CDR2 are KGHSH and LQKENI. The CDR3 reads CASSPPGNPNEQYF. CDR3 coding DNA: TGTGCCAGCTCACCACCTGGGAATCCGAACGAGCAGTACTTC.

The V and J genes are TRBV3-1 (or the pseudogene TRBV3-2) and TRBJ1-2; D gene ambiguous. The V and J ends lost 4 bases and 3 bases respectively, with 12 bases between them. The CDR3 length is 14 residues. Germline V gene data show CDR1 as LGHDT and CDR2 as YNNKEL (reference sequence). The CDR3 here is CASSPGGQYYGYTF. Here the CDR3 DNA reads TGTGCCAGCAGCCCCGGCGGGCAGTACTATGGCTACACCTTC.

The chain links TRBV27 to TRBJ2-7, with D perhaps matching TRBD2 (5 bases). The germline gives CDR1 MNHEY, CDR2 SMNVEV (reference sequence). V shed 4 bases and J shed 6 bases, with 13 bases lying between them. The CDR3 spans 13 residues. CDR3 DNA: TGTGCCAGCAGTTCCCTAGCATCCGGCGAGCAGTACTTC. The encoded protein is CASSSLASGEQYF.

This sequence joins TRBV5-1 and TRBJ1-1; 8 bases are shared with TRBD1. Germline V gene lookup returns CDR1 SGHRS and CDR2 YFSETQ. The CDR3 runs 15 residues. J gave up 4 bases and V 8 bases, and 13 bases lay outside the gene matches. The CDR3 DNA is TGCGCCAGTCGGGTCCAAGACAGGGGAATCACTGAAGCTTTCTTT. It yields the protein CASRVQDRGITEAFF.

This chain uses TRBV5-4 with TRBJ2-5; unclear D gene. Germline V lookup: CDR1 SGHNT, CDR2 YYREEE (reference sequence). Trimming took 0 bases from V and 6 from J, leaving 15 bases between them. This CDR3 is 15 amino acids long. CDR3 in amino acids: CASSLDVSQSKTQYF. In DNA, the CDR3 is TGTGCCAGCAGCTTGGACGTCTCCCAGTCGAAGACCCAGTACTTC.

V and J are TRBV6-5 and TRBJ1-1; 7 nucleotides align to TRBD1. The CDR3 is 13 amino acids. CDR1 and CDR2 (germline): MNHEY, SVGAGI. The junction had 3 bases not matched to a gene; V was cut back by 6 bases and J by 2 bases. Here the CDR3 DNA reads TGTGCCAGCAGCTACAGGGGTAACACTGAAGCTTTCTTT. This encodes CASSYRGNTEAFF.

J is TRBJ2-2 and V is TRBV5-1; 13 bases map to TRBD2. CDR3 length: 15 residues. Germline CDR1 and CDR2: SGHRS and YFSETQ. V was clipped by 4 bases and J by 6 bases; unmatched bases: 3. The CDR3 sequence is CASSPGLAGPGELFF. The CDR3 nucleotides are TGCGCCAGCAGCCCGGGACTAGCGGGACCCGGGGAGCTGTTTTTT.

The rearrangement links TRBV13 to TRBJ2-2; perhaps TRBD2 as D (6 bases). This CDR3 has 15 residues. With 5 bases removed from V and 6 bases from J, the gap between germline ends came to 16 bases. The germline V gene has CDR1 PRHDT and CDR2 FYEKMQ (reference sequence). CDR3 DNA sequence: TGTGCCAGCAGCCAGGCGGGGACCGGCCCCGGGGAGCTGTTTTTT. Translating it yields CASSQAGTGPGELFF.

This sequence joins TRBV27 and TRBJ2-2; D is undetermined. V lost 3 bases, J lost 7 bases, and 6 bases lay in between. Germline V gene data show CDR1 as MNHEY and CDR2 as SMNVEV (reference sequence). The CDR3 length is 12 residues. CDR3 in DNA: TGTGCCAGCAGTTTGCCCGGCGGGGAGCTGTTTTTT. Encoded protein: CASSLPGGELFF.

V is TRBV7-2 and J is TRBJ1-5; the match to TRBD1 covers 8 bases. V shed 5 bases, J shed 2 bases, and the junction held 8 bases outside the gene matches. Germline CDR1 is SGHTA and CDR2 is FQGNSA. CDR3 length equals 16 residues. CDR3: CASSLRGPGGNQPQHF. The CDR3 DNA sequence: TGTGCCAGCAGCCTCAGGGGGCCGGGGGGCAATCAGCCCCAGCATTTT.

This chain uses TRBV20-1 with TRBJ2-1; D is uncertain. Trimming pared 3 bases from V and 3 bases from J, leaving 15 bases between. The germline V gene has CDR1 DFQATT and CDR2 SNEGSKA (reference sequence). This CDR3 spans 15 amino acids. The chain's CDR3 is CSASQIDPHYNEQFF. The CDR3 DNA sequence: TGCAGTGCTAGTCAGATAGACCCTCACTACAATGAGCAGTTCTTC.

The chain combines TRBV18 with TRBJ2-3; a possible D gene is TRBD2 (5 bases). This CDR3 has 17 amino acids. CDR1 and CDR2 from the germline V gene are KGHSH and LQKENI. V shed 2 bases and J shed 3 bases, with 18 bases lying between them. Written as DNA, the CDR3 is TGTGCCAGCTCACCATCCTGGAGCGGCGCTAGAACAGATACGCAGTATTTT. It translates to CASSPSWSGARTDTQYF.

V gene TRBV5-5 combines with J gene TRBJ1-2, with D unclear. Germline V CDR1 and CDR2: SGHKS, YYEKEE (reference sequence). This CDR3 comprises 14 residues. V lost 1 base, J lost 3 bases, and 10 bases lay in between. The CDR3 nucleotides are TGTGCCAGCAGCTTGATTCAGAGCCACTATGGCTACACCTTC. As protein: CASSLIQSHYGYTF.

The chain recombines TRBV3-1 (or the pseudogene TRBV3-2) with TRBJ1-2; D not certain. Trimming left V 3 bases short and J 5 bases short, with 4 bases between. Germline lookup yields CDR1 LGHDT and CDR2 YNNKEL (reference sequence). This CDR3 has 11 amino acids. The CDR3 spells CASSHNYGYTF. The CDR3 bases are TGTGCCAGCAGCCACAATTATGGCTACACCTTC.

This clone was observed once. The chain employs TRBV2 and TRBJ2-3; D remains ambiguous. Trimming cost V 8 bases and J 2 bases, with 17 bases left between them. The CDR3 is 15 amino acids. Per the germline V gene, CDR1 is SNHLY and CDR2 is FYNNEI. The CDR3 bases are TGTGCCAGCCAGAATGAGGTTCGGCTCACAGATACGCAGTATTTT. Translation: CASQNEVRLTDTQYF.